This passage covers 17 T cell receptor beta chains from one sample sequenced in a study of shared clonotypes between healthy human individuals. Naivety among CD8 cells was defined by CD45RO negativity and positive CCR7 selection, thereby excluding terminally differentiated effector memory CD45RA+ cells. Here immunoSEQ multiplex PCR was the method, and the copy in TCRdb shows in-frame clones only, minus some. The sample has over 2 million clones, around 96% seen once. What was sequenced was naive CD8+ T cells sorted from blood. The receptors originated from a man aged 18 to 30 in good health.

The V gene is TRBV19, the J gene TRBJ2-1; 8 positions agree with TRBD2. This CDR3 spans 15 amino acids. With V trimmed by 4 bases and J by 5 bases, 7 bases remained unmatched. CDR1 is LNHDA, CDR2 SQIVND, per germline (reference sequence). CDR3 loop: CASSRGAGDNNEQFF. In DNA form, the CDR3 reads TGTGCCAGTAGTAGGGGAGCGGGAGATAACAATGAGCAGTTCTTC.

Comment on this clone: This CDR3 is also generated by other DNA sequences in the sample. J is TRBJ1-5 and V is TRBV28; no definite D call. Germline V CDR1 and CDR2: MDHEN, SYDVKM. The V gene lost 3 bases and the J gene lost 1 base, with 10 bases spanning the gap. The CDR3 is 15 residues long. CDR3 sequence: CASSFVGQSNQPQHF. The CDR3 nucleotides read TGTGCCAGCAGTTTTGTAGGGCAGAGCAATCAGCCCCAGCATTTT.

The chain recombines TRBV4-3 with TRBJ1-2; D remains unclear. Trimming pared 0 bases from V and 2 bases from J, leaving 7 bases between. CDR1 is LGHNA, CDR2 YSLEER, per germline. There are 14 residues in the CDR3. The DNA for the CDR3 is TGCGCCAGCAGCCAAGATGACGGAAACTATGGCTACACCTTC. It specifies CASSQDDGNYGYTF.

This clone was seen a few times. The CDR3 coding sequence is TGTGCCAGCAGCTTACCAGTGTGGACCGGGGAGCTGTTTTTT. Encoded protein: CASSLPVWTGELFF. The chain couples TRBV5-5 to TRBJ2-2; no definite D call. The CDR3 is made up of 14 amino acids. Germline CDR1 reads SGHKS; CDR2 reads YYEKEE (reference sequence). Trimming removed 2 bases at V and 5 bases at J, with 10 bases between.

This clone was observed once. The chain joins TRBV6-5 to TRBJ2-1; 8 nucleotides align to TRBD2. This CDR3 is built from 14 residues. Germline CDR1 and CDR2: MNHEY and SVGAGI. J lost 5 bases, V lost 2 bases, and 2 bases had no gene match. The CDR3, as DNA: TGTGCCAGCAGTTACCGCGGGGGGCACAATGAGCAGTTCTTC. It codes for CASSYRGGHNEQFF.

This clone was counted once. The chain recombines TRBV7-9 with TRBJ1-1, with D possibly being TRBD1 (6 bases). The V end was cut by 4 bases, the J end by 7 bases, with 10 bases between. In germline, CDR1 is SEHNR, CDR2 FQNEAQ (reference sequence). The CDR3 contains 12 residues. CDR3 DNA: TGTGCCAGCAGCTACGGACAGTATGAAGCTTTCTTT. Protein sequence: CASSYGQYEAFF.

This clone appeared a single time. The same CDR3 is also encoded by other DNA sequences in this sample. The chain joins TRBV6-5 to TRBJ1-1; unclear D gene. The CDR3 consists of 14 residues. In germline, CDR1 is MNHEY, CDR2 SVGAGI. Trimming cost V 0 bases and J 3 bases, with 8 bases left between them. CDR3 DNA: TGTGCCAGCAGTTACTCGGGCGGTGACACTGAAGCTTTCTTT. Its translation: CASSYSGGDTEAFF.

This rearrangement joins TRBV9 to TRBJ2-2; 8 bases fit TRBD2. The V gene end was trimmed by 0 bases and the J gene end by 5 bases; junction bases not matched to a gene: 9. The CDR3 length is 17 residues. Germline CDR1 SGDLS, CDR2 YYNGEE. CDR3 DNA: TGTGCCAGCAGCGTAGCTTGGAGCGGGGGAGCAACCGGGGAGCTGTTTTTT. Translation gives CASSVAWSGGATGELFF.

J is TRBJ2-7 and V is TRBV4-1, with D uncertain. This CDR3 spans 16 amino acids. The V end lost 0 bases, the J end lost 4 bases, and 16 bases lay between the germline ends. CDR1 is MGHRA, CDR2 YSYEKL, per germline. CDR3 loop: CASSQDRGYGMYEQYF. The DNA for the CDR3 is TGCGCCAGCAGCCAAGATCGAGGTTATGGTATGTACGAGCAGTACTTC.

The chain carries TRBV2 and TRBJ1-5, with 7 bases that match TRBD1. The CDR3 consists of 17 residues. V was pared by 6 bases and J by 2 bases, with 13 bases of the junction left unmatched. CDR1 and CDR2 (germline): SNHLY, FYNNEI. CDR3: CASREATGPGGNQPQHF. CDR3 in DNA: TGTGCCAGCAGGGAGGCGACAGGGCCAGGGGGCAATCAGCCCCAGCATTTT.

This chain connects TRBV2 to TRBJ1-5, with D possibly being TRBD1 (5 bases). Trimming stripped 5 bases from V and 2 bases from J, with 7 bases between. Germline V lookup: CDR1 SNHLY, CDR2 FYNNEI. The CDR3 sequence is 13 residues long. The CDR3 DNA sequence: TGTGCCAGCAGTCCGGGGGGCAATCAGCCCCAGCATTTT. Its protein is CASSPGGNQPQHF.

The chain has TRBV9 and TRBJ1-2; 8 positions match TRBD1. The CDR3 is 14 residues long. Germline lookup yields CDR1 SGDLS and CDR2 YYNGEE. Trimming took 7 bases from V and 4 from J; bases not matched to a gene: 9. The CDR3 region has the DNA TGTGCCAGCTTCCCCCTCCAGGGGGCCTATGGCTACACCTTC. As protein: CASFPLQGAYGYTF.

The genes are TRBV7-2 and TRBJ2-7, with TRBD2 matching 11 bases. Germline CDR1 is SGHTA and CDR2 is FQGNSA. The CDR3 spans 17 residues. V shed 4 bases and J 2 bases; nucleotides not matched to a gene: 10. The CDR3 DNA reads as TGTGCCAGCAGCTATAGGACTAGCGGGCTAACGACCTACGAGCAGTACTTC. Its translation: CASSYRTSGLTTYEQYF.

The rearrangement joins TRBV5-4 to TRBJ1-3; D gene unclear. Germline CDR1 reads SGHNT; CDR2 reads YYREEE (reference sequence). V gave up 4 bases and J gave up 4 bases, with 12 bases separating them. The CDR3 is 14 amino acids. This CDR3 reads CASSVRLDGNTIYF. DNA of the CDR3: TGTGCCAGCAGCGTACGGTTAGACGGAAACACCATATATTTT.

This chain's CDR3 is CATSRDRDHGYTF. CDR3 in DNA: TGTGCCACCAGCAGAGATCGGGACCATGGCTACACCTTC. This rearrangement joins TRBV15 to TRBJ1-2, with D possibly being TRBD1 (5 bases). Germline CDR1 and CDR2: LNHNV and YYDKDF (reference sequence). The V and J ends lost 0 bases and 6 bases respectively, with 8 bases between them. The CDR3 length is 13 residues.

V usage is TRBV5-4 and J usage is TRBJ1-2, with a tentative D call TRBD1 (5 bases). Deletions cut 4 bases from V and 5 bases from J, with 9 bases between. The CDR3 loop spans 12 amino acids. Germline CDR1 reads SGHNT; CDR2 reads YYREEE (reference sequence). The DNA of the CDR3 is TGTGCCAGCAGCCCTGGGACTTATGGCTACACCTTC. This encodes CASSPGTYGYTF.

The DNA of the CDR3 is TGTGCCAGCAGCGACCGGGACTACTACACAGATACGCAGTATTTT. The encoded protein is CASSDRDYYTDTQYF. The rearrangement joins TRBV7-9 to TRBJ2-3; 7 nucleotides line up with TRBD2. With 5 bases clipped from V and 2 bases from J, the junction kept 7 bases outside the gene matches. Germline values: CDR1 SEHNR, CDR2 FQNEAQ (reference sequence). The CDR3 spans 15 residues.